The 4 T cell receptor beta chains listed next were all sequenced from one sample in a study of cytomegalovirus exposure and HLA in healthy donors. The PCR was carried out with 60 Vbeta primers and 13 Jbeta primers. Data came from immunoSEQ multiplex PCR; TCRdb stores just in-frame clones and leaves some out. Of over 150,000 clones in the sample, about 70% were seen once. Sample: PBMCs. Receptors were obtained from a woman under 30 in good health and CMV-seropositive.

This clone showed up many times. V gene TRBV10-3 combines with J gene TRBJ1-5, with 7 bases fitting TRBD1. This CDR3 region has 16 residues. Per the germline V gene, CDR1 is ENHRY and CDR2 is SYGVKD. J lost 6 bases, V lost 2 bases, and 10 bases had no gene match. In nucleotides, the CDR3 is TGTGCCATCAGTGAGACCACGACAGGGCCGGTTCAGCCCCAGCATTTT. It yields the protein CAISETTTGPVQPQHF.

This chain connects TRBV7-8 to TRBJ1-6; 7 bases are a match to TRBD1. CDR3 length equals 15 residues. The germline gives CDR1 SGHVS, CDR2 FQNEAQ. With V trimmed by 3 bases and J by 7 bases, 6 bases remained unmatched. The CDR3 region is CASSLLAGGNSPLHF. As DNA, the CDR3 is TGTGCCAGCAGCTTGTTGGCAGGGGGGAATTCACCCCTCCACTTT.

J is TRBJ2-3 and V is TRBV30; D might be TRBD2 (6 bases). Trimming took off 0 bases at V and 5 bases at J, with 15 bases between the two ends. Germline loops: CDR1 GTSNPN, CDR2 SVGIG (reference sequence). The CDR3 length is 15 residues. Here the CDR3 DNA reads TGTGCCTGGAGTGTACGAGGGCAGGGAGGAGATACGCAGTATTTT. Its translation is CAWSVRGQGGDTQYF.

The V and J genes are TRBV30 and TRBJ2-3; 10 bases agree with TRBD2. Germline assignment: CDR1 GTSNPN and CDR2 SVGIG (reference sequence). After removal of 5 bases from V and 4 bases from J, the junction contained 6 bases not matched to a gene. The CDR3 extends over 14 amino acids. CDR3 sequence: CAWEGLAFSDTQYF. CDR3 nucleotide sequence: TGTGCCTGGGAGGGACTAGCGTTTTCAGATACGCAGTATTTT. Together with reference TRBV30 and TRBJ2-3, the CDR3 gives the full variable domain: SQTIHQWPATLVQPVGSPLSLECTVEGTSNPNLYWYRQAAGRGLQLLFYSVGIGQISSEVPQNLSASRPQDRQFILSSKKLLLSDSGFYLCAWEGLAFSDTQYFGPGTRLTVL.